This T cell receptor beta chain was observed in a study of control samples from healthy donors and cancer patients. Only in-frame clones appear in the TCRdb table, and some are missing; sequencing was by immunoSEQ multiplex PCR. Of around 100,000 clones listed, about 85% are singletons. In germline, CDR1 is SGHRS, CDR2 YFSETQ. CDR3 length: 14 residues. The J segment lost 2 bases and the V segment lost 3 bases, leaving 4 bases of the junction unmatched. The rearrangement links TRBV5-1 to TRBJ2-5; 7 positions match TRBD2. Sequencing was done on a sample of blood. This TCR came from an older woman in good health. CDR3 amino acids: CASSSGLDQETQYF. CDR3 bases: TGCGCCAGCAGCTCAGGACTAGATCAAGAGACCCAGTACTTC. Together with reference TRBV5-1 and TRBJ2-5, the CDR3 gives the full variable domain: KAGVTQTPRYLIKTRGQQVTLSCSPISGHRSVSWYQQTPGQGLQFLFEYFSETQRNKGNFPGRFSGRQFSNSRSEMNVSTLELGDSALYLCASSSGLDQETQYFGPGTRLLVL.